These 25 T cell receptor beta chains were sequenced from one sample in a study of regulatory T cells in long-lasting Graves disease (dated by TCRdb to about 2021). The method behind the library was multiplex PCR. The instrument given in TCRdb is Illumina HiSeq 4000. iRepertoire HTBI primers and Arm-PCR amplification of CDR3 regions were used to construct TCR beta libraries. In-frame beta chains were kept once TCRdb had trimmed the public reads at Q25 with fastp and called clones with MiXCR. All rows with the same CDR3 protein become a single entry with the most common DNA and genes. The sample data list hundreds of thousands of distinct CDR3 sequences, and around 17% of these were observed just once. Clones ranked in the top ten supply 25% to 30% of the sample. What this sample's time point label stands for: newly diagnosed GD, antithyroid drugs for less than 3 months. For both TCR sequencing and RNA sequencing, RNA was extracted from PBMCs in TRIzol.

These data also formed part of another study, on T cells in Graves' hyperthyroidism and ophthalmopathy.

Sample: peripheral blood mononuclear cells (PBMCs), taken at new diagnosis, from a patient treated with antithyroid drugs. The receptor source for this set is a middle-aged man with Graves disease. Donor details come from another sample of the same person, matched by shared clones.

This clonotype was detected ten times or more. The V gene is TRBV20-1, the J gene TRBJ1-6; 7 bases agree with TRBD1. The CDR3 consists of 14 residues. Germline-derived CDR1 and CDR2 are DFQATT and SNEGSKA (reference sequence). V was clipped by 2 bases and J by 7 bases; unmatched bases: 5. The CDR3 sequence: CSARRQGRNSPLHF. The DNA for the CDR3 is TGCAGTGCTAGACGACAGGGCAGGAATTCACCCCTCCACTTT.

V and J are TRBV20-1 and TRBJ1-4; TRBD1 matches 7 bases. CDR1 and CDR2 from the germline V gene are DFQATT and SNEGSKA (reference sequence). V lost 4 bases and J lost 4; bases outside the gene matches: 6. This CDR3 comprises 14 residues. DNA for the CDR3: TGCAGTGCTACAGACAGGGCTTTTAATGAAAAACTGTTTTTT. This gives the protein CSATDRAFNEKLFF.

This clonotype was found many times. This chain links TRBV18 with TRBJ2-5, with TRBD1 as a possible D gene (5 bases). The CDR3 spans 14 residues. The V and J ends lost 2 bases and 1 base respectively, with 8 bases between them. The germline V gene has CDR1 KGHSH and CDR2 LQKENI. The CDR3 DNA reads TGTGCCAGCTCACCAATTGGGGCCCAAGAGACCCAGTACTTC. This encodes CASSPIGAQETQYF.

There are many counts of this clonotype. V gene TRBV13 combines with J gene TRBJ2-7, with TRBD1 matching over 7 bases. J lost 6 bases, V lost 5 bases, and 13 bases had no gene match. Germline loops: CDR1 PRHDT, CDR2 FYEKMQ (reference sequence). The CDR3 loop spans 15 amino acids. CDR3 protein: CASSLWTGEVGEQYF. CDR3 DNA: TGTGCCAGCAGCCTATGGACAGGTGAAGTGGGCGAGCAGTACTTC.

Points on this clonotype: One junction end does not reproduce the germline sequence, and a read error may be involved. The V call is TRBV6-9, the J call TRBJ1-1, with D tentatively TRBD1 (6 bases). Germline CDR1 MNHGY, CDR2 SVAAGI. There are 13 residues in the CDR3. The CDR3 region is CAGSSQGNTEAFF. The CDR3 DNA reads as TGTGCCGGCAGTTCACAGGGGAACACTGAAGCTTTCTTT.

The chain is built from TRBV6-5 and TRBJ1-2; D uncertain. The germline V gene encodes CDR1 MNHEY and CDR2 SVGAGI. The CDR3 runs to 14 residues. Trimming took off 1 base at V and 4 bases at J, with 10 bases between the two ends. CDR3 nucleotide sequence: TGTGCCAGCAGTTACTTACCGTATCCCTATGGCTACACCTTC. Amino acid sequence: CASSYLPYPYGYTF.

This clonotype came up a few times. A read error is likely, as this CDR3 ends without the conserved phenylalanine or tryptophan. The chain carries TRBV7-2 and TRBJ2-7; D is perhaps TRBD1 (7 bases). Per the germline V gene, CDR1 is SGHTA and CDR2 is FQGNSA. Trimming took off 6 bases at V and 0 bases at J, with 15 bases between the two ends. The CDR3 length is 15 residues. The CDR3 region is CASRPGGRSSYEQYS. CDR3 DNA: TGTGCCAGCAGGCCAGGGGGGCGGAGCTCCTACGAGCAGTACTCC.

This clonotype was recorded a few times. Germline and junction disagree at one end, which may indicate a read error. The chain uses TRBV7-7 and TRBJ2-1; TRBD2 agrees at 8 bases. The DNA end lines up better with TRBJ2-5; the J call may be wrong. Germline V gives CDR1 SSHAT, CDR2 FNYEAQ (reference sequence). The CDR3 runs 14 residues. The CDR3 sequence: CASSSGGDGETQYF. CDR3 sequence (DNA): TGTGCTAGCAGCTCCGGGGGGGACGGGGAGACCCAGTACTTC.

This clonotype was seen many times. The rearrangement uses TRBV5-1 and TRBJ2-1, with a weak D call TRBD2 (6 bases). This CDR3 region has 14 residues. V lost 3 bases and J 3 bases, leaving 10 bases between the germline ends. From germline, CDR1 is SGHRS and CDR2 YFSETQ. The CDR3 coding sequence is TGCGCCAGCAGCTCGGCTAGCGACTACAATGAGCAGTTCTTC. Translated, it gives CASSSASDYNEQFF.

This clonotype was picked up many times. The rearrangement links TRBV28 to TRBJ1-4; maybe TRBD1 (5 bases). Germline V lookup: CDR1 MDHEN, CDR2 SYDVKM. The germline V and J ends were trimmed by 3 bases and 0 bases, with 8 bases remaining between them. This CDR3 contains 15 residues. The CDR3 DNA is TGTGCCAGCAGTTTGGCGACAGCAACTAATGAAAAACTGTTTTTT. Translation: CASSLATATNEKLFF.

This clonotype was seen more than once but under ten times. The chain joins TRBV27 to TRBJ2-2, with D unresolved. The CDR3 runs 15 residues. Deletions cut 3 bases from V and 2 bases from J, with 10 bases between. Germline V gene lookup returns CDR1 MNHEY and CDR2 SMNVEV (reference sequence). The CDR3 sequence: CASSLQLSNTGELFF. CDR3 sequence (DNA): TGTGCCAGCAGTTTGCAGTTGAGCAACACCGGGGAGCTGTTTTTT.

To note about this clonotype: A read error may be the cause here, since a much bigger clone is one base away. CDR3 nucleotides: TGTGCCAGCAGCGTAGGGGTTGATGTTTGGGAGACCCGGTACTTC. Encoded protein: CASSVGVDVWETRYF. The chain recombines TRBV9 with TRBJ2-5; weak D call: TRBD2 (5 bases). CDR3 size: 15 residues. Germline CDR1 SGDLS, CDR2 YYNGEE.

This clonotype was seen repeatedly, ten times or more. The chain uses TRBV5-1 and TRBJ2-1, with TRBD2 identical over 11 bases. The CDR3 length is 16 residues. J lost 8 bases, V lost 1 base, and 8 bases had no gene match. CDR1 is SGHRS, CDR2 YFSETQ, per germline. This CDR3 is CASSLMGSGGADEQFF. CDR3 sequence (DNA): TGCGCCAGCAGCTTGATGGGTAGCGGGGGGGCCGATGAGCAGTTCTTC.

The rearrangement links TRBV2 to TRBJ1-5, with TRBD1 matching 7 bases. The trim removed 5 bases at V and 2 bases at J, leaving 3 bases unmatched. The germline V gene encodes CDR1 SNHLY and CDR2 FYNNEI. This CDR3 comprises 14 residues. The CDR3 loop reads CASSNTGGNQPQHF. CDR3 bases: TGTGCCAGCAGTAACACAGGGGGCAATCAGCCCCAGCATTTT.

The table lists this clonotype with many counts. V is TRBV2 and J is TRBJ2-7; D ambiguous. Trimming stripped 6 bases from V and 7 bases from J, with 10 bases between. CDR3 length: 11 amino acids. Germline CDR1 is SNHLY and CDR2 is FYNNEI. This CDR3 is CASSRFWEQYF. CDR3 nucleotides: TGTGCCAGCAGCCGCTTCTGGGAGCAGTACTTC.

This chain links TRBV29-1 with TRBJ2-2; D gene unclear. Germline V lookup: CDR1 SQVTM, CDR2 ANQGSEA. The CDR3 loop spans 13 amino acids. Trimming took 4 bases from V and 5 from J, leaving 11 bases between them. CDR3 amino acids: CSVGRAGTGELFF. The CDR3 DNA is TGCAGCGTTGGTAGGGCCGGAACCGGGGAGCTGTTTTTT.

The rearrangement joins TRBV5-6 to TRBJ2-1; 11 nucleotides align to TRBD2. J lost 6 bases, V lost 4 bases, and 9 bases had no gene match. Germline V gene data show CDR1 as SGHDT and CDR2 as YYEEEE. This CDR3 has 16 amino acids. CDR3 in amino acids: CASSVELAGGFNEQFF. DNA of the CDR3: TGTGCCAGCAGCGTAGAGCTAGCGGGGGGTTTCAATGAGCAGTTCTTC.

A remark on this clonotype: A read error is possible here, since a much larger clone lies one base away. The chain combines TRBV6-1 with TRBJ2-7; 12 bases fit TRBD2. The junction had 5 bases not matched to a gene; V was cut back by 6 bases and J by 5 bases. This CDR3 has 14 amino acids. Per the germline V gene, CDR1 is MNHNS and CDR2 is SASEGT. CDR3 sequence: CASRGLAGYDEQYF. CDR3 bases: TGTGCCAGCAGAGGACTAGCGGGGTACGACGAGCAGTACTTC.

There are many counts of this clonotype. CDR3 DNA sequence: TGTGCCAGCGTAGGAGGGAGCTCCTACGAGCAGTACTTC. This encodes CASVGGSSYEQYF. The chain recombines TRBV2 with TRBJ2-7; D is perhaps TRBD2 (6 bases). V was clipped by 8 bases and J by 0 bases, with 11 bases between them. This CDR3 has 13 residues. Germline V lookup: CDR1 SNHLY, CDR2 FYNNEI.

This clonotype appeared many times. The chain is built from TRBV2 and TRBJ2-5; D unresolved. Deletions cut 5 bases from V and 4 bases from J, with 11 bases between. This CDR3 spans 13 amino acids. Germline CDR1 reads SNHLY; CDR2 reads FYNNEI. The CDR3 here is CASSQNRPETQYF. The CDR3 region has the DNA TGTGCCAGCAGTCAGAATCGCCCAGAGACCCAGTACTTC. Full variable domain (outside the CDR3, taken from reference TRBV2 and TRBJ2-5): EPEVTQTPSHQVTQMGQEVILRCVPISNHLYFYWYRQILGQKVEFLVSFYNNEISEKSEIFDDQFSVERPDGSNFTLKIRSTKLEDSAMYFCASSQNRPETQYFGPGTRLLVL.

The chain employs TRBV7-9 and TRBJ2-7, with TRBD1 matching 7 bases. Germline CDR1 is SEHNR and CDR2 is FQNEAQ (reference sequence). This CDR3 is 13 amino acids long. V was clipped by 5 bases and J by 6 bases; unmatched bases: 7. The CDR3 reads CASSQITGAEQYF. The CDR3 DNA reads TGTGCCAGCAGCCAAATAACAGGGGCCGAGCAGTACTTC.

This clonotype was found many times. The CDR3 spells CAISEWWTDTQYF. CDR3 coding DNA: TGTGCCATCAGTGAGTGGTGGACAGATACGCAGTATTTT. The V call is TRBV10-3, the J call TRBJ2-3, with D hard to call. Trimming stripped 1 base from V and 3 bases from J, with 5 bases between. The length of the CDR3 is 13 residues. CDR1 is ENHRY and CDR2 is SYGVKD in the germline V gene.

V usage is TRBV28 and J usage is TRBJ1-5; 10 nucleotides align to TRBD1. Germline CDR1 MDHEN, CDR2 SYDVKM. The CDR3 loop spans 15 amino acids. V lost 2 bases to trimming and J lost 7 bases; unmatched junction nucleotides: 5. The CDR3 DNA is TGTGCCAGCAGTTTAGGGGACAGGGGCAGGCAGCCCCAGCATTTT. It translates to CASSLGDRGRQPQHF.

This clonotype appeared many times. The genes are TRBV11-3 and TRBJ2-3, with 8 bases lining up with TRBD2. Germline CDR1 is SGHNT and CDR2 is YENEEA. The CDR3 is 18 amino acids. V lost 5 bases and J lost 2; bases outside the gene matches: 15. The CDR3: CASSQDPWTSPHTDTQYF. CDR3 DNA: TGTGCCAGCAGCCAAGATCCCTGGACTAGCCCACACACAGATACGCAGTATTTT.

The DNA for the CDR3 is TGCAGTGCTGGGGGACAGGGCCTCAAGGCGTACTTC. This gives the protein CSAGGQGLKAYF. The V call is TRBV20-1, the J call TRBJ2-7; 9 bases line up with TRBD1. There are 12 residues in the CDR3. In germline, CDR1 is DFQATT, CDR2 SNEGSKA (reference sequence). The trim removed 5 bases at V and 12 bases at J, leaving 11 bases unmatched.